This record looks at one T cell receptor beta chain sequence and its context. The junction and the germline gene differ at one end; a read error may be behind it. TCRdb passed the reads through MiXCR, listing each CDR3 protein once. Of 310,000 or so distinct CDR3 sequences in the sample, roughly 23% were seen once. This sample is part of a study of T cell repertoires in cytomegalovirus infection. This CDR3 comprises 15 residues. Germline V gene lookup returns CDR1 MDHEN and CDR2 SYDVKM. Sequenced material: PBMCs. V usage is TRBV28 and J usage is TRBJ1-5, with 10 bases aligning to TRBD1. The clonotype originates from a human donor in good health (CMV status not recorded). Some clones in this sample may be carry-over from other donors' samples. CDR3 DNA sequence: TGTGCCAGCAGTTTAGTGACAGGGGGCAAGCAGCCCCAGCATTTT. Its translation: CASSLVTGGKQPQHF.